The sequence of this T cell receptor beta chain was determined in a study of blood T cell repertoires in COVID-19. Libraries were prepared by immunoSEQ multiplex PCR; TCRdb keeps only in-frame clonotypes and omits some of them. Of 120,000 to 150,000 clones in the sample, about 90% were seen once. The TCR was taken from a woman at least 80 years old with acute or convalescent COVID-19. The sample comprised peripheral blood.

In DNA, the CDR3 is TGTGCCAGCAGCTCCTCCAGGGCCCTTAACACTGAAGCTTTCTTT. Protein product: CASSSSRALNTEAFF. The chain recombines TRBV7-2 with TRBJ1-1, with D maybe TRBD1 (5 bases). CDR1 and CDR2 from the germline V gene are SGHTA and FQGNSA. V was cut by 4 bases and J by 2 bases, with 14 bases left in between. CDR3 size: 15 residues.